This TCR beta chain was captured by sequencing in a study of a mutant IDH1 vaccine in newly diagnosed glioma. Study background: Eight vaccine doses were administered to patients at weeks 1, 3, 5, 7, 11, 15, 19 and 23. Overall study results and limits: Pseudoprogression seemingly bore no relation to changes in top peripheral T cell clonotypes.

This CDR3 has 15 residues. Germline lookup yields CDR1 MGHRA and CDR2 YSYEKL. The junction had 2 bases not matched to a gene; V was cut back by 1 base and J by 5 bases. Concerning this clone itself: The antigen is undetermined.

TCRdb's table, derived via immunoSEQ multiplex PCR, lists solely in-frame clones and lacks some. The sample lists approximately 110,000 clones; 90% were seen once. As for time point: week 11, during vaccination. A single vaccine dose contained 300 ug of mutant IDH1 20-mer peptide, and topical imiquimod was used with it. Sample: PBMCs, taken from a glioma patient whose treatment included an IDH1 peptide vaccine. V and J are TRBV4-1 and TRBJ1-5; 10 nucleotides line up with TRBD1. The receptor was isolated from a woman aged 50 to 65 with glioma. The CDR3 protein is CASSQVDRGHQPQHF. The CDR3 DNA reads as TGCGCCAGCAGCCAAGTTGACAGGGGGCATCAGCCCCAGCATTTT.